The T cell receptor (beta chain) described here comes from a study of blood T cell repertoires in COVID-19. About the study: Samples representing acute and convalescent COVID-19 were sourced from the United States, Italy and Spain. T cells, B-cell-depleted T cells, or PBMCs provided the cDNA or gDNA that served as material.

Per the authors' pipeline: Nucleated cell counts were estimated from reference gene primer amplification. Only in-frame clones appear in the TCRdb table, and some are missing; sequencing was by immunoSEQ multiplex PCR. V and J calls and clone size come straight from that table; D and trimming were deduced from the DNA. Of fewer than 500,000 clones detected, roughly 77% appear once; the ten largest clones hold under 1.2%. In germline, CDR1 is MDHEN, CDR2 SYDVKM. The CDR3 has 14 residues. V lost 8 bases, J lost 4 bases, and 6 bases stayed unmatched. Material: peripheral blood. This chain uses TRBV28 with TRBJ1-3; the match to TRBD1 covers 9 bases. This sequence originates from a human donor with acute or convalescent COVID-19. The donor label of this sample is uncertain. CDR3 sequence reads: CASSQGARGNTIYF. DNA of the CDR3: TGTGCCAGCTCACAGGGGGCGAGAGGAAACACCATATATTTT.